This TCR beta chain was documented in a study of blood T cell repertoires in COVID-19 (dated by TCRdb to the early 2020s). In the study overall: The collaborator samples originated in the United States, Italy and Spain and spanned the acute and convalescent phases of COVID-19. The material from the prospective study consisted of cDNA or gDNA derived from T cells, B-cell-depleted T cells, or PBMCs. Subjects who had been exposed to COVID-19, were actively infected with it, or had recovered from it provided the deeply sampled blood TCRbeta repertoires that made up the dataset. The repertoires were released in a freely available public database intended as a resource for research on the immune response to SARS-CoV-2. The samples were drawn from two sources: the first 160 participants of the ongoing ImmuneRACE study, and fewer than 1,500 subjects contributed by 6 global collaborators. The sample metadata nearly always contained a de-identified subject ID, COVID-19 status, age in years and sex. Where available, HLA class I and class II types were obtained from metadata supplied by the sample provider rather than from assay-based typing. The paper's findings and limits, for the study overall: The quantity of clinical and demographic metadata differed by source and by participant and was supplied without curation.

The germline V gene yields SGHVS for CDR1 and FQNEAQ for CDR2. V and J are truncated by 5 bases and 4 bases respectively, leaving an intervening sequence of 14 bases. The CDR3 numbers 15 residues from cysteine through phenylalanine. The sequence is cut down to CDR3 DNA, 45 bases in frame from base 1. TCRbeta CDR3 regions were amplified from genomic DNA by means of the immunoSEQ Assay, a bias-controlled multiplex PCR. Under the source paper's analysis protocol: Within the assay, amplification of reference gene primers was used to estimate how many nucleated cells each sample contained. To quantify the absolute abundance of each unique TCRbeta CDR3 rearrangement, sequence reads were collapsed and filtered. For each sample, productive Simpson clonality was calculated as the square root of Simpson's diversity index over productive rearrangements. TCRdb mirrors the immuneACCESS table, restricted to in-frame sequences. Some clones are absent from its copies; in checked studies, under half trace to an unresolved V gene, and the reason for the others is unknown. D and trimming come from the DNA, and the V and J calls and clone size come from that table. This sample holds tens of thousands of clones; 89% were observed only once. The top ten hold 3% to 4% of the sample.

A few counts support this clone. Its antigen has not been determined. No qualities accompany the bases; no much larger clone lies one base away. The collaborating institutions used their own protocols to collect whole blood in K2EDTA tubes. For TCRbeta analysis, collaborators shipped samples in one of three forms: frozen whole blood, isolated PBMCs, or DNA extracted from either of those sample types. The sequence was obtained from a woman in her 70s with acute or convalescent COVID-19. The chain is assembled from TRBV7-8 and TRBJ2-2, with TRBD1 as a weak D call on 6 bases. The sample comprised peripheral blood. The nucleotide sequence reads TGTGCCAGCAGCACCAACAGGGACCGCACCGGGGAGCTGTTTTTT. Its translation reads: CASSTNRDRTGELFF.